Listed here are 2 T cell receptor beta chains from one sample, sequenced in a study of T cell changes during pregnancy in multiple sclerosis. Profiling relied on immunoSEQ multiplex PCR, and the TCRdb table lists in-frame clones only, not all of them. The sample carries under 60,000 clones, about 90% recorded once. Here the sequenced sample was CD8+ T cells from peripheral blood mononuclear cells, taken after pregnancy. These TCRs come from a female donor with multiple sclerosis, enrolled in a pregnancy study.

The genes are TRBV27 and TRBJ2-7; tentative D call: TRBD1 (6 bases). CDR3 length equals 14 residues. Germline-derived CDR1 and CDR2 are MNHEY and SMNVEV (reference sequence). V gave up 7 bases and J gave up 4 bases, with 17 bases separating them. In nucleotides, the CDR3 is TGTGCCAGCAAACAACGGACAGTCCAGTACGAGCAGTACTTC. This encodes CASKQRTVQYEQYF.

V and J are TRBV7-6 and TRBJ1-5, with 10 bases identical to TRBD1. The germline V gene has CDR1 SGHVS and CDR2 FNYEAQ. This CDR3 comprises 15 residues. The V and J ends lost 5 bases and 4 bases, in that order; junction bases with no gene match: 5. CDR3 in amino acids: CASSLGQGWNQPQHF. The DNA for the CDR3 is TGTGCCAGCAGCCTGGGACAGGGGTGGAATCAGCCCCAGCATTTT.